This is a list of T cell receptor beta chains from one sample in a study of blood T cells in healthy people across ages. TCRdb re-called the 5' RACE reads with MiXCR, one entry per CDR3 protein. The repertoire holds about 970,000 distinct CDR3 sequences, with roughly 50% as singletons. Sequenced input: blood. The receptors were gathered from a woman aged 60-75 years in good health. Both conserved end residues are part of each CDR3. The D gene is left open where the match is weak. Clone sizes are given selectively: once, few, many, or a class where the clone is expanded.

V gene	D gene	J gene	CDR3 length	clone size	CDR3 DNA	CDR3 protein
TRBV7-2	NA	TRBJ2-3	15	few	TGTGCCAGCAGCTTAATCAGAATTGCCACAGATACGCAGTATTTT	CASSLIRIATDTQYF
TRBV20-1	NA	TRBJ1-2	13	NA	TGCAGTGCTAGCCACGGACAAGTCTATGGCTACACCTTC	CSASHGQVYGYTF
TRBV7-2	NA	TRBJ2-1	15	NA	TGTGCCAGCAGCTTAGTGGGGGGCAGGGCGAATGAGCAGTTCTTC	CASSLVGGRANEQFF
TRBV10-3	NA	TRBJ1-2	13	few	TGTGCCATCAGTGAAGTACCCAACTATGGCTACACCTTC	CAISEVPNYGYTF
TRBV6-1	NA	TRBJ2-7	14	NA	TGTGCCAGCAGAATACTAGGGTTCCCCTACGAGCAGTACTTC	CASRILGFPYEQYF
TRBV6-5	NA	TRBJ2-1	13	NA	TGTGCCAGCAGTTACAGGGGGGGTGGTGAGCAGTTCTTC	CASSYRGGGEQFF
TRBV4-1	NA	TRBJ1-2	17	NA	TGCGCCAGCAGCCAAGCTATAGTCCGTGGACAGAGCTATGGCTACACCTTC	CASSQAIVRGQSYGYTF
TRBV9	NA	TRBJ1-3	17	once	TGTGCCAGCAGCTTGACGGGTCAAATAACCTCTGGAAACACCATATATTTT	CASSLTGQITSGNTIYF
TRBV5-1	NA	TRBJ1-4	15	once	TGCGCCAGCAGCTTCGACAGAAGACCTAATGAAAAACTGTTTTTT	CASSFDRRPNEKLFF
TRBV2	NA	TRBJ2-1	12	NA	TGTGCCAGCAGCGGGACTTCAGGCAAGCAGTTCTTC	CASSGTSGKQFF
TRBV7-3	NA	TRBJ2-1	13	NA	TGTGCCAGCAGCACCCAACAAGGACTGGAGCAGTTCTTC	CASSTQQGLEQFF
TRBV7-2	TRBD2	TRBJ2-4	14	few	TGTGCCAGCAGCTTAGCGCATGGGGGGGACGTTCAGTACTTC	CASSLAHGGDVQYF
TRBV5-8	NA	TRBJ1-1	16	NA	TGTGCCAGCAGCTTGGCGGTAGGGGTGGTGAACACTGAAGCTTTCTTT	CASSLAVGVVNTEAFF
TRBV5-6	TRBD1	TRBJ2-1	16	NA	TGTGCCAGCAGCGGGGGACAGGGTGGAATTTACAATGAGCAGTTCTTC	CASSGGQGGIYNEQFF
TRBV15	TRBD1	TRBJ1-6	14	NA	TGTGCCACCAGTAGGGACAGGGGAAATTCACCCCTCCACTTT	CATSRDRGNSPLHF
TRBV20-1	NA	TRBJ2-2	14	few	TGCAGTGCTCTGGCAGGAGCGGGCACCGGGGAGCTGTTTTTT	CSALAGAGTGELFF
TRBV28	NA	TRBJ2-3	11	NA	TGTGCCAGCTGGAAGACTAGGACGCAGTATTTT	CASWKTRTQYF
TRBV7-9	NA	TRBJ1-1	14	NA	TGTGCCAGCAGCTTAGCGCAGGAGTCCACTGAAGCTTTCTTT	CASSLAQESTEAFF
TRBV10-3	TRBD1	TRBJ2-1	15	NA	TGTGCCATCAGCCCGGGACAGGGCTCTCACAATGAGCAGTTCTTC	CAISPGQGSHNEQFF
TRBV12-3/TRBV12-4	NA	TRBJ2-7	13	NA	TGTGCCAGCAGTTTAATCTCGGGTTACGAGCAGTACTTC	CASSLISGYEQYF
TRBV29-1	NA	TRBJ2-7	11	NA	TGCAGCGTTCAAACAAGATACGAGCAGTACTTC	CSVQTRYEQYF
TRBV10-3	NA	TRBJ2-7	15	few	TGTGCCATCAGTGAGGCCGGGACGGCTAACTACGAGCAGTACTTC	CAISEAGTANYEQYF
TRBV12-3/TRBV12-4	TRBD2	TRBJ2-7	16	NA	TGTGCCAGCAGTAGACTAGCGGGACTCAGATCCTACGAGCAGTACTTC	CASSRLAGLRSYEQYF
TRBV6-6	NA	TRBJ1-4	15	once	TGTGCCAGCACCCACCGGGACATCCTGAATGAAAAACTGTTTTTT	CASTHRDILNEKLFF
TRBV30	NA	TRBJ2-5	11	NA	TGTGCCTGGAGTGTTCAAGAGACCCAGTACTTC	CAWSVQETQYF
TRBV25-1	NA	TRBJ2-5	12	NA	TGTGCCAGCAGTGAGTACATGGAGACCCAGTACTTC	CASSEYMETQYF
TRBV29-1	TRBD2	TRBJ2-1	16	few	TGCAGCGTCGGAGCGCGAGGGACTAGCGGGAGGAATGAGCAGTTCTTC	CSVGARGTSGRNEQFF
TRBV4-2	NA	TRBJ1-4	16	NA	TGTGCCAGCAGCCTTCGGCCGGGGGGCCCTAATGAAAAACTGTTTTTT	CASSLRPGGPNEKLFF
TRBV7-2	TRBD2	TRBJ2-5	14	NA	TGTGCCAGCAGCTTAGGCGCGGGGGGGGAGACCCAGTACTTC	CASSLGAGGETQYF
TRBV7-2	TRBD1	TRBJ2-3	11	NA	TGTGCCAGCACCCAACAGGGGACGCAGTATTTT	CASTQQGTQYF
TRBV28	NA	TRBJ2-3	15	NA	TGTGCCAGCAGTTTGATAGCGGAAAGCACAGATACGCAGTATTTT	CASSLIAESTDTQYF
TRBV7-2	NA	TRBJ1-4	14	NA	TGTGCCAGCAGCCCCCCAGGGGAGGATGAAAAACTGTTTTTT	CASSPPGEDEKLFF
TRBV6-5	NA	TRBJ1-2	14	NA	TGTGCCAGCAGTCAGACCGGGGGTTACTATGGCTACACCTTC	CASSQTGGYYGYTF
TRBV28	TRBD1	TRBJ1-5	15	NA	TGTGCCAGCAGTTTCTCCAGGGGGAGCAATCAGCCCCAGCATTTT	CASSFSRGSNQPQHF
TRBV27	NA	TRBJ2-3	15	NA	TGTGCCAGCAGTTCAACTAGAGGAAGCACAGATACGCAGTATTTT	CASSSTRGSTDTQYF
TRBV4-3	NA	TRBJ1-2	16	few	TGCGCCAGCAGCCAAGATTGGCAGGGACTTAACTATGGCTACACCTTC	CASSQDWQGLNYGYTF
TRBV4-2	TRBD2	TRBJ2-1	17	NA	TGTGCCAGCAGCCAAGCCGCTGGGACTAGCGGGGACAATGAGCAGTTCTTC	CASSQAAGTSGDNEQFF
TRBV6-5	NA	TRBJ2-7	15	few	TGTGCCAGCAGCCCCGGGAGGGACAGAGTCGGAGAGCAGTACTTC	CASSPGRDRVGEQYF
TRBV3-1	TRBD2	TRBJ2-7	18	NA	TGTGCCAGCAGCCAAGTAGTTATTAGCGGGAGTTCCTACAATGAGCAGTACTTC	CASSQVVISGSSYNEQYF
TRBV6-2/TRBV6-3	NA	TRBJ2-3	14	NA	TGTGCCAGCGGTCGACTATCACTCACGGATACGCAGTATTTT	CASGRLSLTDTQYF
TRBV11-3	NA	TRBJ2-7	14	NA	TGTGCCAGCAGCTCCTCTTTGGACTCCTGCGAGCAGTACTTC	CASSSSLDSCEQYF